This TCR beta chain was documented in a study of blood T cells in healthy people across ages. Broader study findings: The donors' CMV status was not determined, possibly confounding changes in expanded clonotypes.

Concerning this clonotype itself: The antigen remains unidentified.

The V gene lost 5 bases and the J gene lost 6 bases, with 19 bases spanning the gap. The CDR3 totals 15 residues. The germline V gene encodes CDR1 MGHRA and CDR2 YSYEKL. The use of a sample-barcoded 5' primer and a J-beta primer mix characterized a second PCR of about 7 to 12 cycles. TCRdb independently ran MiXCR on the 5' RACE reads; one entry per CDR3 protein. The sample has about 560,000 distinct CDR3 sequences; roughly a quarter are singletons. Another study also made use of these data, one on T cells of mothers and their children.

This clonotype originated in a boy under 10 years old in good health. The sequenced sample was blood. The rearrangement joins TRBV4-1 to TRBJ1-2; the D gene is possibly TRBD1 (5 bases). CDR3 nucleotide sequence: TGCGCCAGCAGCAAATCACCAGGGACCGGAGATGGCTACACCTTC. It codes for CASSKSPGTGDGYTF.